Following are 2 T cell receptor beta chains from one sample sequenced in a study of OX40 agonist ivuxolimab in advanced cancers. Receptor libraries were prepared by the immunoSEQ multiplex PCR assay. What TCRdb holds here is the immuneACCESS table cut down to in-frame rearrangements. Part of the clones is not present; checked against another copy, under half of the missing clones reflect an unresolved V gene, and the others are unexplained. Present in this sample are approximately 10,000 clones, about 85% of which were seen just once. The leading ten clones occupy approximately 9% of the sample. Material: CD4+ or CD8+ T cells sorted from blood, obtained in a trial of the OX40 agonist ivuxolimab. The receptors originated from an adult with an advanced solid tumor such as melanoma, head and neck, liver or kidney cancer.

V usage is TRBV29-1 and J usage is TRBJ2-6; no clear D. CDR3 length: 13 amino acids. Trimming pared 6 bases from V and 1 base from J, leaving 7 bases between. Germline assignment: CDR1 SQVTM and CDR2 ANQGSEA. CDR3 in amino acids: CSVAPSGANVLTF. CDR3 sequence (DNA): TGCAGCGTGGCCCCTTCTGGGGCCAACGTCCTGACTTTC.

The chain combines TRBV15 with TRBJ1-4; D might be TRBD1 (5 bases). The CDR3 has 14 amino acids. Germline CDR1 LNHNV, CDR2 YYDKDF (reference sequence). The V end was cut by 4 bases, the J end by 6 bases, with 12 bases between. In DNA form, the CDR3 reads TGTGCCACCAGCACATGGGAGGGGTATGAAAAACTGTTTTTT. This encodes CATSTWEGYEKLFF.